This TCR beta chain was profiled in a study of cytotoxic CD8 clonotypes in ibrutinib-treated CLL. Study context: Responses comprised some 24 partial and 2 complete; at median roughly 66 months, approximately 14 remained remitted and roughly 12 progressed. Response samples were drawn at a median of about 13 months of treatment, range 6 to 36.

This CDR3 comprises 12 residues. Germline V gene sequence: CDR1 MDHEN, CDR2 SYDVKM. Trimming shortened V by 6 bases and J by 0 bases, and 5 bases separated the two germline ends. Clones were sequenced by immunoSEQ multiplex PCR, and TCRdb holds only the in-frame ones, with some missing. The profile shows 130,000 or so clones, approximately 80% of them singletons. V and J are TRBV28 and TRBJ1-2, with no clear D. The sequence came from a human donor with chronic lymphocytic leukemia. The specimen comprised PBMCs, sampled after 12 months of ibrutinib treatment. CDR3 bases: TGTGCCAGCAGGGGGTCTAACTATGGCTACACCTTC. It is translated as CASRGSNYGYTF.